A selection of T cell receptor beta chains follows, all from one sample in a study of T cell responses to AZD1222 COVID-19 vaccine. This table comes from immunoSEQ multiplex PCR, and its TCRdb copy is limited to in-frame clones, with some not included. This repertoire shows some 140,000 clones, about 90% found once; its top ten account for around 5%. The sequencing used peripheral blood, collected on day 0 of AZD1222 vaccination. These receptor sequences come from an adult in good health. Both conserved end residues are part of each CDR3. Each record gives: CDR3 protein, CDR3 DNA, clone size, D gene, V gene, J gene. The D gene is left open where the match is weak. Expanded clones are given a class, and other clones once, few, many or no size at all.

CASSLPDSSTTNEKLFF	TGTGCCAGCAGTTTACCGGACAGTTCCACAACTAATGAAAAACTGTTTTTT	-	-	TRBV28	TRBJ1-4
CASSPPSPWRDRTLDEQYF	TGTGCCAGCAGTCCCCCTAGCCCATGGCGGGACAGGACTTTAGACGAGCAGTACTTC	-	TRBD1	TRBV28	TRBJ2-7
CASSRKRGDSGNTGELFF	TGTGCCAGCAGCCGGAAAAGAGGAGATAGCGGGAACACCGGGGAGCTGTTTTTT	-	-	TRBV3-1/TRBV3-2	TRBJ2-2
CASRSVLRGYGYTF	TGTGCCAGCCGATCAGTCCTCCGGGGCTATGGCTACACCTTC	once	-	TRBV7-2	TRBJ1-2
CASSLAGPREQYF	TGTGCCAGCAGCTTGGCAGGGCCGAGGGAGCAGTACTTC	-	-	TRBV7-2	TRBJ2-7
CASSQQDRLYEQYF	TGTGCCAGCAGTCAACAGGACAGGCTCTACGAGCAGTACTTC	few	TRBD1	TRBV7-6	TRBJ2-7
CASRAGSYQETQYF	TGTGCCAGTAGGGCGGGATCGTACCAAGAGACCCAGTACTTC	-	-	TRBV19	TRBJ2-5
CASTLGASGTGELFF	TGTGCCAGCACCCTAGGGGCTAGCGGCACCGGGGAGCTGTTTTTT	-	TRBD2	TRBV9	TRBJ2-2
CATRREGIGELFF	TGTGCCACGAGGCGGGAGGGGATCGGGGAGCTGTTTTTT	-	TRBD2	TRBV2	TRBJ2-2
CASSPRSGRAPYTQYF	TGTGCCAGCTCACCTCGCTCCGGGAGGGCCCCGTATACGCAGTATTTT	once	TRBD2	TRBV18	TRBJ2-3
CASSRDSTNTEAFF	TGCGCCAGCAGCCGGGACAGCACGAACACTGAAGCTTTCTTT	-	TRBD1	TRBV5-1	TRBJ1-1
CSVVGELGANVLTF	TGCAGCGTTGTGGGGGAACTCGGGGCCAACGTCCTGACTTTC	-	-	TRBV29-1	TRBJ2-6
CASATSGTSYNEQFF	TGCGCCAGCGCAACTAGCGGGACCTCCTACAATGAGCAGTTCTTC	-	TRBD2	TRBV5-1	TRBJ2-1
CASSQGGTRSGANVLTF	TGTGCCAGCAGCCAAGGCGGGACACGCTCTGGGGCCAACGTCCTGACTTTC	-	-	TRBV3-1/TRBV3-2	TRBJ2-6
CASSPSDRDYGYTF	TGTGCCAGCAGCCCTTCGGACAGGGACTATGGCTACACCTTC	-	TRBD1	TRBV5-4	TRBJ1-2
CATSETGGNTGELFF	TGTGCCACCAGTGAGACAGGGGGGAACACCGGGGAGCTGTTTTTT	-	TRBD1	TRBV24-1	TRBJ2-2
CASTAEIFRGADTQYF	TGTGCCAGCACCGCCGAGATTTTCCGGGGCGCAGATACGCAGTATTTT	few	-	TRBV7-2	TRBJ2-3
CASRGGANTGELFF	TGTGCCAGCAGGGGTGGGGCGAACACCGGGGAGCTGTTTTTT	-	-	TRBV2	TRBJ2-2
CASSTTGGGQPQHF	TGTGCCAGCAGTACAACAGGGGGGGGGCAGCCCCAGCATTTT	-	TRBD1	TRBV27	TRBJ1-5
CASSLRRWASGGYGYTF	TGTGCCAGCAGCTTACGGCGTTGGGCCTCTGGTGGCTATGGCTACACCTTC	-	-	TRBV7-8	TRBJ1-2
CASSFWTGGHEQYF	TGTGCCAGCAGTTTCTGGACAGGGGGGCACGAGCAGTACTTC	-	TRBD1	TRBV28	TRBJ2-7
CASSYLSVSYNSPLHF	TGTGCCAGCAGTTACTTGTCCGTTTCCTATAATTCACCCCTCCACTTT	-	-	TRBV6-5	TRBJ1-6
CASSLAGVQNSPLHF	TGTGCCAGCAGCTTGGCAGGGGTCCAGAATTCACCCCTCCACTTT	-	-	TRBV5-4	TRBJ1-6
CASSLGQQGPYEQYF	TGTGCCAGCAGTTTAGGTCAACAGGGGCCCTACGAGCAGTACTTC	-	TRBD1	TRBV27	TRBJ2-7
CASSQATETRRFF	TGCGCCAGCAGCCAAGCGACTGAAACCCGCAGGTTCTTC	-	-	TRBV4-3	TRBJ2-1
CASSLPGIRTEAFF	TGTGCCAGCAGCCTCCCCGGGATTCGGACTGAAGCTTTCTTT	-	-	TRBV7-8	TRBJ1-1
CASSFVGGSETQYF	TGTGCCAGCAGTTTTGTGGGGGGTTCGGAGACCCAGTACTTC	-	-	TRBV27	TRBJ2-5
CACTGNREAFF	TGTGCCTGTACAGGGAACAGGGAAGCTTTCTTT	few	-	TRBV30	TRBJ1-1
CASSKGTRTHYGYTF	TGTGCCAGCAGTAAAGGGACACGTACTCACTATGGCTACACCTTC	-	-	TRBV6-2/TRBV6-3	TRBJ1-2
CASSPTVAPPSYEQYF	TGTGCCAGCAGCCCTACGGTAGCGCCGCCCTCCTACGAGCAGTACTTC	-	-	TRBV3-1/TRBV3-2	TRBJ2-7
CASSLLIGRGSKFF	TGTGCCAGCAGCCTACTCATCGGCCGGGGGTCTAAGTTCTTC	-	-	TRBV3-1/TRBV3-2	TRBJ2-1
CATRRPNTEAFF	TGTGCCACTCGGAGACCCAACACTGAAGCTTTCTTT	-	-	TRBV11-3	TRBJ1-1
CASSSGPRSEKLFF	TGTGCCAGCAGTTCCGGGCCCCGGAGTGAAAAACTGTTTTTT	-	-	TRBV2	TRBJ1-4
CASSDSSFSAGANVLTF	TGTGCCAGCAGTGACAGTAGTTTTTCGGCTGGGGCCAACGTCCTGACTTTC	-	-	TRBV25-1	TRBJ2-6
CASRKDRDSFFFSGNTIYF	TGCGCCAGCAGAAAGGACCGGGACAGTTTCTTCTTCTCTGGAAACACCATATATTTT	-	TRBD1	TRBV10-1	TRBJ1-3
CASSNIGQGISDEQYF	TGTGCCAGCTCAAACATCGGACAGGGGATTTCCGACGAGCAGTACTTC	many	TRBD1	TRBV7-9	TRBJ2-7
CASTLGPLLNTIYF	TGTGCCAGCACCCTGGGCCCTCTTTTAAACACCATATATTTT	-	-	TRBV21-1	TRBJ1-3
CASSITGQGLRNSPLHF	TGTGCCAGTAGTATAACCGGACAGGGACTTCGAAATTCACCCCTCCACTTT	-	TRBD1	TRBV19	TRBJ1-6
CASSPIGTGLRTSGNTIYF	TGTGCCAGCAGTCCTATAGGGACAGGGTTGAGAACCTCTGGAAACACCATATATTTT	once	TRBD1	TRBV7-8	TRBJ1-3
CATSRTGSYEQYF	TGTGCCACCAGTAGGACAGGGTCCTACGAGCAGTACTTC	-	TRBD1	TRBV24-1	TRBJ2-7
CASSLMTNTDTQYF	TGTGCCAGCAGCTTAATGACAAACACAGATACGCAGTATTTT	-	-	TRBV7-2	TRBJ2-3
CASSSWTVANYGYTF	TGTGCCAGCAGCTCCTGGACGGTAGCTAACTATGGCTACACCTTC	once	-	TRBV7-6	TRBJ1-2
CASSPHSGTGKGEQYF	TGTGCCAGCAGTCCCCATTCCGGGACAGGGAAAGGCGAGCAGTACTTC	-	TRBD1	TRBV28	TRBJ2-7
CASSAQKRGRSDTQYF	TGTGCCAGCAGCGCACAGAAGCGGGGACGCTCAGATACGCAGTATTTT	-	TRBD2	TRBV11-1	TRBJ2-3
CAWSPDTGDHGYTF	TGTGCCTGGAGTCCAGATACAGGGGACCATGGCTACACCTTC	-	TRBD1	TRBV30	TRBJ1-2
CASSSPGQGSEQYF	TGTGCCAGCAGTTCCCCGGGACAGGGGAGTGAGCAGTACTTC	-	TRBD1	TRBV28	TRBJ2-7
CASSGDRDTREQYF	TGTGCCAGTAGTGGGGACAGAGACACGCGGGAGCAGTACTTC	-	TRBD1	TRBV19	TRBJ2-7
CASSQDLTGYEQYF	TGCGCCAGCAGCCAAGACTTGACCGGCTACGAGCAGTACTTC	-	-	TRBV4-3	TRBJ2-7
CASSYRLAGAINEQFF	TGTGCCAGCAGTTATAGGCTAGCGGGTGCGATTAATGAGCAGTTCTTC	-	TRBD2	TRBV6-2/TRBV6-3	TRBJ2-1
CASSLDGPYTF	TGTGCCAGCAGCTTGGATGGACCCTACACCTTC	once	-	TRBV5-4	TRBJ1-2
CAWSVGQGANYGYTF	TGTGCCTGGAGTGTAGGACAGGGGGCTAACTATGGCTACACCTTC	-	TRBD1	TRBV30	TRBJ1-2
CASSIDTGEWYGYTF	TGTGCCAGTAGTATAGATACAGGGGAGTGGTATGGCTACACCTTC	-	TRBD1	TRBV19	TRBJ1-2
CASSSDGVYNSPLHF	TGTGCCAGCAGCTCGGACGGAGTCTATAATTCACCCCTCCACTTT	once	-	TRBV7-2	TRBJ1-6
CASSYSSRGYEQYF	TGTGCCAGCAGTTACTCATCCAGGGGGTACGAGCAGTACTTC	few	TRBD1	TRBV6-2/TRBV6-3	TRBJ2-7
CASSVEPQETQYF	TGTGCCAGCAGCGTAGAGCCCCAAGAGACCCAGTACTTC	once	-	TRBV9	TRBJ2-5
CASSDHPGSTEAFF	TGTGCCAGCAGCGACCACCCAGGGAGCACTGAAGCTTTCTTT	-	-	TRBV9	TRBJ1-1
CASSSDTYEQYF	TGCGCCAGCAGCTCGGATACCTACGAGCAGTACTTC	-	-	TRBV5-1	TRBJ2-7
CASSLQRTSGRYEQYF	TGTGCCAGCAGCCTTCAACGGACTAGCGGCCGCTACGAGCAGTACTTC	-	TRBD2	TRBV5-4	TRBJ2-7
CASRPFSRERVTGELFF	TGTGCCAGCAGACCGTTTAGTAGGGAGCGTGTCACCGGGGAGCTGTTTTTT	once	-	TRBV11-2	TRBJ2-2
CAWLSRREAFF	TGTGCCTGGCTGAGCAGGCGGGAAGCTTTCTTT	-	-	TRBV30	TRBJ1-1